Listed below are T cell receptor beta chains from one sample, sequenced in a study of CD8 T cells in ankylosing spondylitis. TCRdb redid the calling of the 5' RACE reads with MiXCR, one entry per CDR3 protein. This sample has 700,000 to 1,000,000 distinct CDR3 sequences; about 10% occur once, and the top ten carry about 0.5%. Sequenced input: blood, either unsorted or a sorted T cell fraction (not recorded which). The receptors here all came from a male donor with ankylosing spondylitis. CDR3s include the opening cysteine and the closing phenylalanine or tryptophan. A D gene is named only where the DNA matches it firmly. Expanded clones get a size class; other rows say once, few or many, or leave the size out.

>NA|14|TRBJ1-1|many|TRBV12-3/TRBV12-4
CASSFNGGNTEAFF
TGTGCCAGCAGTTTTAACGGGGGGAACACTGAAGCTTTCTTT
>NA|15|TRBJ2-3|few|TRBV27
CASSFDGEMRHTQYF
TGTGCCAGCAGTTTTGACGGGGAAATGAGGCATACGCAGTATTTT
>NA|14|TRBJ2-3|NA|TRBV4-2
CASRGAFVGDTQYF
TGTGCCAGCCGAGGGGCGTTTGTGGGAGATACGCAGTATTTT
>TRBD2|15|TRBJ2-1|NA|TRBV5-1
CASSPLAGGPTEQFF
TGCGCCAGCAGCCCCTTGGCGGGGGGGCCGACTGAGCAGTTCTTC
>TRBD2|14|TRBJ2-1|many|TRBV20-1
CSVPREGSYNEQFF
TGCAGTGTCCCCCGGGAGGGTAGTTACAATGAGCAGTTCTTC
>NA|14|TRBJ2-3|NA|TRBV11-1
CASSLAIGADTQYF
TGTGCCAGCAGCTTAGCGATCGGGGCAGATACGCAGTATTTT
>TRBD1|11|TRBJ1-2|many|TRBV20-1
CSGQGAAGYTF
TGCAGTGGACAGGGGGCGGCTGGCTACACCTTC
>TRBD1|14|TRBJ2-7|NA|TRBV5-1
CASSFSTGEREQYF
TGCGCCAGCAGCTTTTCGACAGGGGAGAGGGAGCAGTACTTC
>NA|15|TRBJ2-3|NA|TRBV20-1
CSARGGFFPTDTQYF
TGCAGTGCTAGAGGGGGCTTTTTCCCCACAGATACGCAGTATTTT
>NA|15|TRBJ2-3|few|TRBV5-1
CASSLQEAVTDTQYF
TGCGCCAGCAGCTTACAGGAAGCCGTAACAGATACGCAGTATTTT
>NA|12|TRBJ2-7|NA|TRBV10-3
CAISAGNYEQYF
TGTGCCATCAGTGCAGGGAACTACGAGCAGTACTTC
>TRBD1|16|TRBJ2-3|many|TRBV29-1
CSVAGGAKSSTDTQYF
TGCAGCGTGGCAGGGGGCGCGAAGTCTTCCACAGATACGCAGTATTTT
>TRBD2|14|TRBJ2-7|few|TRBV5-6
CASSFLGEGYEQYF
TGTGCCAGCAGCTTTCTAGGGGAGGGCTACGAGCAGTACTTC
>NA|13|TRBJ2-7|NA|TRBV10-3
CAIMGQELGEQYF
TGTGCCATCATGGGGCAGGAGTTGGGCGAGCAGTACTTC
>NA|18|TRBJ2-1|NA|TRBV21-1
CASSSRLAGGTTRDEQFF
TGTGCCAGCAGCTCCCGACTAGCGGGAGGGACCACTAGAGATGAGCAGTTCTTC
>TRBD2|16|TRBJ2-5|NA|TRBV5-1
CASGEGLAGDSKTQYF
TGCGCCAGCGGAGAAGGGCTAGCGGGAGATAGTAAGACCCAGTACTTC
>NA|13|TRBJ1-6|NA|TRBV28
CASMNPYNSPLHF
TGTGCCAGCATGAATCCCTATAATTCACCCCTCCACTTT
>TRBD1|12|TRBJ1-2|NA|TRBV6-2/TRBV6-3
CATEDRAYGYTF
TGTGCCACTGAGGACAGGGCCTATGGCTACACCTTC
>TRBD1|13|TRBJ1-4|few|TRBV20-1
CSAMDRAREKLFF
TGCAGTGCCATGGACAGGGCGAGGGAAAAACTGTTTTTT
>TRBD1|13|TRBJ2-5|NA|TRBV20-1
CSADRGQQETQYF
TGCAGTGCAGACAGGGGCCAGCAAGAGACCCAGTACTTC
>TRBD1|14|TRBJ1-6|few|TRBV20-1
CSAPLGQGHSPLHF
TGCAGTGCTCCTCTGGGACAGGGACATTCACCCCTCCACTTT
>TRBD1|13|TRBJ2-1|few|TRBV20-1
CSAEIQGAGEQFF
TGCAGTGCGGAGATCCAGGGGGCCGGTGAGCAGTTCTTC
>NA|12|TRBJ2-5|many|TRBV20-1
CSARRAPETQYF
TGCAGTGCTAGGAGGGCCCCAGAGACCCAGTACTTC
>NA|16|TRBJ2-7|many|TRBV11-2
CASSLGTGLNSYEQYF
TGTGCCAGCAGCTTAGGGACGGGGCTTAACTCCTACGAGCAGTACTTC
>TRBD2|17|TRBJ2-3|NA|TRBV5-6
CASSLGTSGIHTDTQYF
TGTGCCAGCAGCTTGGGGACTAGCGGGATTCACACAGATACGCAGTATTTT
>NA|19|TRBJ2-3|NA|TRBV20-1
CSARSPRHLGPISTDTQYF
TGCAGTGCTAGATCTCCAAGACACTTGGGACCGATATCCACAGATACGCAGTATTTT
>TRBD1|13|TRBJ2-7|few|TRBV20-1
CSFTTGGTYEQYF
TGCAGTTTTACTACAGGGGGGACCTACGAGCAGTACTTC
>NA|17|TRBJ2-3|NA|TRBV6-5
CASSYSTGLHGGDTQYF
TGTGCCAGCAGTTACTCAACTGGTTTGCACGGGGGAGATACGCAGTATTTT
>NA|16|TRBJ2-7|few|TRBV10-2
CASRSRAGDESYEQYF
TGCGCCAGCAGGAGTAGGGCAGGGGATGAGTCCTACGAGCAGTACTTC
>NA|14|TRBJ2-2|NA|TRBV20-1
CSANRDTLTGELFF
TGCAGTGCTAACCGGGACACCCTGACCGGGGAGCTGTTTTTT
>TRBD2|16|TRBJ2-7|NA|TRBV20-1
CSARGTPGEGSYEQYF
TGCAGTGCTAGAGGTACCCCCGGGGAGGGCTCCTACGAGCAGTACTTC
>TRBD1|13|TRBJ2-3|few|TRBV2
CAKTGVSTDTQYF
TGTGCCAAGACAGGGGTTAGCACAGATACGCAGTATTTT
>NA|9|TRBJ1-2|many|TRBV20-1
CSAPGGYTF
TGCAGTGCTCCAGGTGGCTACACCTTC
>NA|13|TRBJ2-3|many|TRBV20-1
CSYEGGSSDTQYF
TGCAGTTATGAGGGCGGGTCCTCAGATACGCAGTATTTT
>TRBD2|16|TRBJ2-3|few|TRBV12-3/TRBV12-4
CASSFGTRGSTDTQYF
TGTGCCAGCAGTTTTGGGACTAGAGGGAGCACAGATACGCAGTATTTT
>NA|15|TRBJ2-1|NA|TRBV20-1
CSARDGAGFGHEQFF
TGCAGTGCTAGAGATGGGGCAGGGTTTGGCCATGAGCAGTTCTTC
>NA|15|TRBJ2-1|few|TRBV6-2/TRBV6-3
CASRTWGDSYNEQFF
TGTGCCAGCCGGACCTGGGGGGATTCCTACAATGAGCAGTTCTTC
>NA|14|TRBJ1-2|NA|TRBV27
CASSPRGGSHGYTF
TGTGCCAGCAGTCCCCGGGGGGGCAGCCATGGCTACACCTTC
>NA|15|TRBJ2-3|NA|TRBV7-9
CASSLAQGVTDTQYF
TGTGCCAGCAGCTTAGCACAGGGAGTCACAGATACGCAGTATTTT
>NA|14|TRBJ2-2|NA|TRBV20-1
CSASQDGVTGELFF
TGCAGTGCTAGCCAGGACGGAGTGACCGGGGAGCTGTTTTTT
>NA|13|TRBJ2-3|many|TRBV20-1
CSAVGRGGDTQYF
TGCAGTGCTGTGGGCAGGGGGGGAGATACGCAGTATTTT
>NA|16|TRBJ2-1|NA|TRBV6-2/TRBV6-3
CASTPRLEGSEDEQFF
TGTGCCAGCACCCCTAGGCTGGAGGGAAGTGAGGATGAGCAGTTCTTC
>TRBD1|14|TRBJ1-4|NA|TRBV6-5
CASSYGTVNEKLFF
TGTGCCAGCAGTTACGGGACAGTTAATGAAAAACTGTTTTTT
>NA|16|TRBJ2-2|many|TRBV4-3
CASSQDVSRNTGELFF
TGCGCCAGCAGCCAAGATGTAAGCAGGAACACCGGGGAGCTGTTTTTT
>TRBD1|14|TRBJ2-7|few|TRBV6-1
CASSPGTEGRKQYF
TGTGCCAGCAGCCCCGGGACAGAAGGCAGGAAGCAGTACTTC
>NA|14|TRBJ2-7|many|TRBV13
CASSRPGTSDEQYF
TGTGCCAGCAGCCGGCCGGGGACCTCCGACGAGCAGTACTTC
>NA|16|TRBJ2-3|NA|TRBV7-9
CASSRRRFDGTDTQYF
TGTGCCAGCAGCAGAAGACGCTTCGACGGAACAGATACGCAGTATTTT
>TRBD2|16|TRBJ2-2|NA|TRBV12-3/TRBV12-4
CASSLRLAGVAGELFF
TGTGCCAGCAGTTTACGCCTAGCGGGGGTGGCCGGGGAGCTGTTTTTT
>NA|14|TRBJ1-1|few|TRBV10-3
CAISVGGLSRGAFF
TGTGCCATCAGTGTAGGGGGACTCTCTCGGGGAGCTTTCTTT
>TRBD1|13|TRBJ2-3|few|TRBV29-1
CSVGQGQTDTQYF
TGCAGCGTTGGACAGGGCCAAACAGATACGCAGTATTTT
>NA|13|TRBJ2-1|few|TRBV24-1
CATSVWQDNEQFF
TGTGCCACCAGTGTTTGGCAGGACAATGAGCAGTTCTTC
>TRBD1|16|TRBJ1-5|few|TRBV20-1
CSASRDRGMDNQPQHF
TGCAGTGCTAGTCGGGACAGGGGGATGGACAATCAGCCCCAGCATTTT
>TRBD1|15|TRBJ1-1|few|TRBV15
CATSRRDRPNTEAFF
TGTGCCACCAGCAGACGGGACAGGCCGAACACTGAAGCTTTCTTT
>TRBD2|15|TRBJ2-1|many|TRBV15
CATSPWSGGYNEQFF
TGTGCCACCAGCCCATGGAGCGGGGGTTACAATGAGCAGTTCTTC
>TRBD1|14|TRBJ2-7|many|TRBV12-3/TRBV12-4
CASSLTGTGYEQYF
TGTGCCAGCAGTTTAACCGGGACAGGCTACGAGCAGTACTTC
>TRBD2|15|TRBJ2-4|few|TRBV6-2/TRBV6-3
CASRRGLAGLHIQYF
TGTGCCAGCAGACGTGGACTAGCGGGATTACACATTCAGTACTTC
>TRBD1|12|TRBJ2-7|few|TRBV5-1
CASSWTGDEQYF
TGCGCCAGCAGCTGGACAGGGGACGAGCAGTACTTC